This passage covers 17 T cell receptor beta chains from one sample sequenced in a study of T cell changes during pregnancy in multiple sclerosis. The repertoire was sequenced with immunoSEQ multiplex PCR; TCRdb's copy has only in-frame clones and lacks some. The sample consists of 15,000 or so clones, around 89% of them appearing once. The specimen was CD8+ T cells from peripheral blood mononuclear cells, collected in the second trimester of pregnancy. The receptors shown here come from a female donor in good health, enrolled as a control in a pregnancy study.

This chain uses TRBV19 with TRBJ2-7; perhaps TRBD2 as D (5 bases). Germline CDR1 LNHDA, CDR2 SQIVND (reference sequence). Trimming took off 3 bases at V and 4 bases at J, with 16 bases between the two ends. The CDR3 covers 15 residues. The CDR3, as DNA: TGTGCCAGTAGTATCTTGGCGTTTGGGAGATACGAGCAGTACTTC. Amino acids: CASSILAFGRYEQYF.

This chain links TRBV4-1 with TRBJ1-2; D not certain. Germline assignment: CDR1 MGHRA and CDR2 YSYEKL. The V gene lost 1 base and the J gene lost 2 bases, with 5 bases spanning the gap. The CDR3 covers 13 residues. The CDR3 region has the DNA TGCGCCAGCAGCCAAGCGGTAAACTATGGCTACACCTTC. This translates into CASSQAVNYGYTF.

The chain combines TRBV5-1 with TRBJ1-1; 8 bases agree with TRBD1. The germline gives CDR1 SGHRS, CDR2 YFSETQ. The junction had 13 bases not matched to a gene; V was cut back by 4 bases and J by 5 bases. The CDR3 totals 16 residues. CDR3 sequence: CASSLNPRTGGTEAFF. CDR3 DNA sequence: TGCGCCAGCAGCCTAAATCCTCGAACAGGGGGTACTGAAGCTTTCTTT.

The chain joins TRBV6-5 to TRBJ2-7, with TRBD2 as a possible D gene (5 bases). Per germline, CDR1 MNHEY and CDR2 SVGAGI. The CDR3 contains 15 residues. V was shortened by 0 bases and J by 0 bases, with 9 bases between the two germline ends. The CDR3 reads CASSYSRDPSYEQYF. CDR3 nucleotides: TGTGCCAGCAGTTACTCGAGGGATCCCTCCTACGAGCAGTACTTC.

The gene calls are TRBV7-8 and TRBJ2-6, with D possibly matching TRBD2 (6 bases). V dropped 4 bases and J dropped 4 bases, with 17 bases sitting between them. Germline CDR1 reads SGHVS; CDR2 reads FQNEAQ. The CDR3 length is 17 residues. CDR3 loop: CASSYALGGEGANVLTF. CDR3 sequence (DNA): TGTGCCAGCAGCTACGCGTTGGGGGGAGAGGGGGCCAACGTCCTGACTTTC.

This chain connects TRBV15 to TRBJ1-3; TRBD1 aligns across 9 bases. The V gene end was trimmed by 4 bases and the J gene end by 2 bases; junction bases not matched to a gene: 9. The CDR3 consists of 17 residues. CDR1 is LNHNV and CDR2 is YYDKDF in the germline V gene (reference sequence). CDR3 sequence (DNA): TGTGCCACCAGCAAGGGACAGGGCCCGTTGGCTGGAAACACCATATATTTT. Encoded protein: CATSKGQGPLAGNTIYF. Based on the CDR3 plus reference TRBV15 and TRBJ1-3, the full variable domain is DAMVIQNPRYQVTQFGKPVTLSCSQTLNHNVMYWYQQKSSQAPKLLFHYYDKDFNNEADTPDNFQSRRPNTSFCFLDIRSPGLGDTAMYLCATSKGQGPLAGNTIYFGEGSWLTVV.

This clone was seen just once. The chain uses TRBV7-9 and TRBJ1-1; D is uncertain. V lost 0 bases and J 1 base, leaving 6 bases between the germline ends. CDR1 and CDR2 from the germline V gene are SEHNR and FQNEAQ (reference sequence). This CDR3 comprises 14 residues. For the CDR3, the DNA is TGTGCCAGCAGCTTAGCTCAGGAGAACACTGAAGCTTTCTTT. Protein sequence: CASSLAQENTEAFF.

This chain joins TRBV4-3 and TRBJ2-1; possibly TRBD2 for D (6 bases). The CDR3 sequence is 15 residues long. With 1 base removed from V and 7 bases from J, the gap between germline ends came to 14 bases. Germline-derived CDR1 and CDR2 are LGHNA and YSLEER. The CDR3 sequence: CASSQGVAEQNEQFF. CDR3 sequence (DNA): TGCGCCAGCAGCCAAGGGGTAGCGGAACAGAATGAGCAGTTCTTC.

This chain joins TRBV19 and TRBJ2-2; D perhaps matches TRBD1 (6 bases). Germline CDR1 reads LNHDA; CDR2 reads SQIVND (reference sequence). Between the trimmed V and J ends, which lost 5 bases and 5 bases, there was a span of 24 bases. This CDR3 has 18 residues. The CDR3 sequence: CASSAHRVDGFVTGELFF. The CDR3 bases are TGTGCCAGTAGTGCCCACAGGGTTGACGGGTTTGTGACCGGGGAGCTGTTTTTT.

CDR3 protein: CASSEWTGDTEAFF. The DNA of the CDR3 is TGTGCCAGCAGTGAATGGACAGGGGACACTGAAGCTTTCTTT. J is TRBJ1-1 and V is TRBV25-1; 9 nucleotides line up with TRBD1. V was clipped by 1 base and J by 3 bases; unmatched bases: 0. Germline CDR1 MGHDK, CDR2 SYGVNS. The CDR3 consists of 14 residues.

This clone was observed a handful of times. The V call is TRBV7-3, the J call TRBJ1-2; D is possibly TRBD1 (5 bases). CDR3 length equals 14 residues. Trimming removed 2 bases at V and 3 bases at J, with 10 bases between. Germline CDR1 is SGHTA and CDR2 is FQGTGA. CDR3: CASSLGREDYGYTF. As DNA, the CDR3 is TGTGCCAGCAGCTTAGGCAGGGAGGACTATGGCTACACCTTC.

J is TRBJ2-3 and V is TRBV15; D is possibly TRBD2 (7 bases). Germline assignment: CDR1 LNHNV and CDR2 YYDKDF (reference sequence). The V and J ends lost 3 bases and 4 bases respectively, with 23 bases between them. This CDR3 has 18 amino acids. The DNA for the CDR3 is TGTGCCACCAGCAGTGGGGGCGGGGCGGGAGCGTCGGCAGATACGCAGTATTTT. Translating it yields CATSSGGGAGASADTQYF.

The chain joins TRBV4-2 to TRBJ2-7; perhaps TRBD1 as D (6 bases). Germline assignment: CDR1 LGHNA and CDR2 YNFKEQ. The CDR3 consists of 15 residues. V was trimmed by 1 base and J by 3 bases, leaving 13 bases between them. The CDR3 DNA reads TGTGCCAGCAGCCAAGCATGGGCAGGGGACTACGAGCAGTACTTC. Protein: CASSQAWAGDYEQYF.

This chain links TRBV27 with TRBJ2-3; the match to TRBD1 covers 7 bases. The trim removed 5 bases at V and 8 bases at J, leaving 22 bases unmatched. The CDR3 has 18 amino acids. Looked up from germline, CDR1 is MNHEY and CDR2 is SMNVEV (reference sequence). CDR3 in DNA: TGTGCCAGCAGTCAGTTTAACCCGGACAGGATGCCTTGGGGTACGCAGTATTTT. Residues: CASSQFNPDRMPWGTQYF.

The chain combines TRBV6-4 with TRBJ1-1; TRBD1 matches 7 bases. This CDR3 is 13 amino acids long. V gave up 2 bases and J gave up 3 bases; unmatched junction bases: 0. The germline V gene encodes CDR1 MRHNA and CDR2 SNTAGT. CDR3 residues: CASSDRGHTEAFF. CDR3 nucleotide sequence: TGTGCCAGCAGTGACAGGGGGCACACTGAAGCTTTCTTT.

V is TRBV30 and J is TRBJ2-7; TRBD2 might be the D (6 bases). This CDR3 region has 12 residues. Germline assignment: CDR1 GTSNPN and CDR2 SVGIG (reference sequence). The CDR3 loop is CALLADSYEQYF. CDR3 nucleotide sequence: TGTGCGTTATTAGCGGACTCCTACGAGCAGTACTTC. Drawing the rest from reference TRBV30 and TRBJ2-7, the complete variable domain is SQTIHQWPATLVQPVGSPLSLECTVEGTSNPNLYWYRQAAGRGLQLLFYSVGIGQISSEVPQNLSASRPQDRQFILSSKKLLLSDSGFYLCALLADSYEQYFGPGTRLTVT.

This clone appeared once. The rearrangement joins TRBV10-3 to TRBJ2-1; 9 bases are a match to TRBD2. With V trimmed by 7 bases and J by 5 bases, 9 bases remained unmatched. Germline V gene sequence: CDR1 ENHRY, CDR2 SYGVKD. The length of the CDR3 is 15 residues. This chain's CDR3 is CAIMGSGSVNNEQFF. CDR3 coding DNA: TGTGCCATCATGGGTAGCGGGAGTGTGAACAATGAGCAGTTCTTC.